These T cell receptor beta chains were read from a single sample in a study of T cells in Graves' hyperthyroidism and ophthalmopathy. TCRdb itself ran the multiplex PCR reads through MiXCR, one entry per CDR3 protein. This sample has around 600,000 distinct CDR3 sequences, with nearly 45% found just once. The source material was peripheral blood or thyroid tissue (not recorded which). The receptors shown here come from an adult man with Graves' disease, either hyperthyroidism or ophthalmopathy (not recorded which). The CDR3 runs from the conserved cysteine through the conserved F or W. D genes are given only for firm matches. Where a row states a size, it is once, few, many or the class of an expanded clone; other rows omit it.

d_call j_call v_call clone_size cdr3_nt cdr3_aa
- TRBJ1-1 TRBV29-1 many TGCAGCGTTGCGAGGTCATCTGAAGCTTTCTTT CSVARSSEAFF
- TRBJ1-2 TRBV25-1 many TGTGCCAGCAGTGGAAGGGAGGAATGGGGCTACACCTTC CASSGREEWGYTF
- TRBJ2-7 TRBV6-1 - TGTGCCATCAGTGACCGGACAGTCGAGCAGTACTTC CAISDRTVEQYF
- TRBJ2-6 TRBV7-9 - TGTGCCAGCAGCCCACGGAGCACTGGGGCCAACGTCCTGACTTTC CASSPRSTGANVLTF
- TRBJ1-1 TRBV10-3 many TGTGCCATCAGTCAGGGGTCTGACGCTTTCTTT CAISQGSDAFF
TRBD1 TRBJ2-7 TRBV12-3/TRBV12-4 many TGTGCCAGCAGTTTGACACAGGGGGGCCACGAGCAGTACTTC CASSLTQGGHEQYF
TRBD1 TRBJ2-5 TRBV12-3/TRBV12-4 few TGTGCCAGCAGCGCTCTAGGGACAGGGGGAGAGACCCAGTACTTC CASSALGTGGETQYF
TRBD1 TRBJ1-2 TRBV19 - TGTGCCAGTAATCTGGGACAGGGGGCCACCTATGGCTACACCTTC CASNLGQGATYGYTF
- TRBJ2-7 TRBV12-5 few TGTGCTAGTGGTTCCCCCCAGTACTTC CASGSPQYF
- TRBJ2-6 TRBV15 - TGTGCCACCAGCAGAGGGGCGGATGGGGCCAACGTCCTGACTTTC CATSRGADGANVLTF
TRBD1 TRBJ1-2 TRBV25-1 - TGTGCCAGCAGTGAATGGTGGGCCAGGGGGTTTGGCTACACCTTC CASSEWWARGFGYTF
TRBD1 TRBJ1-5 TRBV12-5 - TGTGCTAGTGGTGTCGGACAGGGTTTTAGTCAGCCCCAGCATTTT CASGVGQGFSQPQHF
- TRBJ1-1 TRBV2 many TGTGCCAGCATGTTGTGGGAAATGAACACTGAAGCTTTCTTT CASMLWEMNTEAFF
TRBD1 TRBJ1-6 TRBV19 - TGTGCCAGTAGTACCTACTTTGGACAGGGGGCAAATTCACCCCTCCACTTT CASSTYFGQGANSPLHF
- TRBJ2-5 TRBV11-1 once TGTGCCAGCAGCTTAGGTCCCATGTACCAAGAGACCCAGTACTTC CASSLGPMYQETQYF
TRBD1 TRBJ2-2 TRBV5-1 - TGTGCCAGCAGCCGCGGACAGGGGGGCACCGGGGAGCTGTTTTTT CASSRGQGGTGELFF